The rows below give T cell receptor delta chains drawn from one sample of a study of γδ T cells in repeated Plasmodium falciparum infection. TCRdb processed the multiplex PCR reads again with the CATT caller. The sample includes around 86,000 delta-chain clones, around 1.4% of them seen just once. Sequenced sample: gamma-delta T cells from blood. These TCRs come from a pool of human donors (malaria-infected and uninfected, not separated). CDR3s include the opening cysteine and the closing phenylalanine or tryptophan. The D gene is left open where the match is weak. Clone size, where shown, is once, few, many, or a class for clones that have expanded.

D gene	V gene	J gene	clone size	CDR3 protein	CDR3 DNA
-	TRDV1	TRDJ1	many	CALGEFLLLGGGDKLIF	TGTGCTCTTGGGGAATTCCTACTCCTGGGGGGTGGCGATAAACTCATCTTT
-	TRDV1	TRDJ1	many	CALGELDSSYGWWAKPGFDKLIF	TGTGCTCTTGGGGAACTAGACAGTAGCTACGGATGGTGGGCGAAACCGGGCTTCGATAAACTCATCTTT
-	TRDV1	TRDJ1	many	CALGTTGPSKRLGGLYTDKLIF	TGTGCTCTTGGGACGACTGGTCCTTCCAAGAGACTTGGGGGCCTATACACCGATAAACTCATCTTT
TRDD3	TRDV1	TRDJ1	many	CALGELPPFWGFYNTDKLIF	TGTGCTCTTGGGGAACTTCCGCCGTTCTGGGGGTTCTACAACACCGATAAACTCATCTTT
TRDD3	TRDV1	TRDJ1	many	CALGGYSLGDKSTDKLIF	TGTGCTCTTGGGGGATATTCACTGGGGGATAAGAGTACCGATAAACTCATCTTT
TRDD3	TRDV1	TRDJ1	many	CALGEPTFLLGDTDTDKLIF	TGTGCTCTTGGGGAACCCACCTTCCTACTGGGGGATACCGACACCGATAAACTCATCTTT
TRDD2	TRDV1	TRDJ1	many	CALGELLPTGTSLDKVIF	TGTGCTCTCGGGGAACTACTTCCTACGGGGACTTCCCTCGATAAGGTCATCTTT
-	TRDV1	TRDJ1	few	CALGELEVGSTDKLIF	TGTGCTCTTGGGGAACTGGAGGTGGGGTCCACCGATAAACTCATCTTT
TRDD3	TRDV2	TRDJ1	many	CACDTVGDGDDKLIF	TGTGCCTGTGACACCGTGGGGGATGGGGACGATAAACTCATCTTT
-	TRDV2	TRDJ3	many	CACDLLGSWDTRQMFF	TGTGCCTGTGACCTACTGGGCTCCTGGGACACCCGACAGATGTTTTTC
TRDD3	TRDV1	TRDJ1	many	CALGDPPAGYWGLPTDKLIF	TGTGCTCTTGGGGATCCCCCCGCAGGCTACTGGGGGCTTCCTACCGATAAACTCATCTTT
TRDD3	TRDV2	TRDJ3	many	CACDTSYWGIRWDTRQMFF	TGTGCCTGTGACACCTCGTACTGGGGGATACGGTGGGACACCCGACAGATGTTTTTC
TRDD3	TRDV3	TRDJ1	medium-sized	CAFNSLWGIQNPDKLIF	TGTGCCTTTAATTCCCTTTGGGGGATACAAAATCCCGATAAACTCATCTTT
TRDD2	TRDV1	TRDJ1	few	CALGELHTTRLPTFSFTDKLIF	TGCGCTCTTGGGGAACTGCATACTACCCGCCTTCCTACTTTCAGTTTTACCGATAAACTCATCTTT
TRDD3	TRDV1	TRDJ1	many	CALGEPYWGIRGADKLIF	TGTGCTCTTGGGGAACCCTACTGGGGGATACGTGGTGCCGATAAACTCATCTTT
-	TRDV2	TRDJ1	many	CACDTIEDADKLIF	TGTGCCTGTGACACCATAGAGGATGCCGATAAACTCATCTTT
TRDD3	TRDV2	TRDJ2	few	CACDTFLDWGTRAYLTAQLFF	TGTGCCTGTGACACCTTCCTTGACTGGGGGACAAGAGCCTATTTGACAGCACAACTCTTCTTC
-	TRDV3	TRDJ1	medium-sized	CAFLSSHRTGSGDKLIF	TGTGCCTTTCTCTCTTCCCACCGGACCGGGAGCGGCGATAAACTCATCTTT
TRDD3	TRDV2	TRDJ1	many	CACDTLPGTGGTDKLIF	TGTGCCTGTGACACCTTACCCGGTACTGGGGGTACCGATAAACTCATCTTT
-	TRDV1	TRDJ1	-	CALEPPPSYTDKLIF	TGTGCTCTAGAACCTCCCCCGTCGTACACCGATAAACTCATCTTT
-	TRDV2	TRDJ1	many	CACDTVTGGRKYTDKLIF	TGTGCCTGTGACACCGTTACTGGTGGCCGCAAGTACACCGATAAACTCATCTTT
-	TRDV2	TRDJ1	medium-sized	CACDTVGATTDKLIF	TGTGCCTGTGACACCGTGGGGGCCACCACCGATAAACTCATCTTT
-	TRDV1	TRDJ1	many	CALGSPSRPGGYTDKLIF	TGTGCTCTTGGGTCCCCCTCTCGTCCAGGGGGTTACACCGATAAACTCATCTTT
TRDD3	TRDV1	TRDJ3	many	CALGVSGGYTWDTRQMFF	TGTGCTCTTGGGGTTTCTGGGGGATACACCTGGGACACCCGACAGATGTTTTTC
TRDD3	TRDV1	TRDJ1	many	CALGECLFPRGSLRLRSTGGCRRGTDKLIF	TGTGCTCTTGGGGAATGTCTATTCCCACGGGGATCCTTACGCTTACGGAGTACTGGGGGATGCCGTCGAGGGACCGATAAACTCATCTTT
-	TRDV1	TRDJ1	many	CALGEPSYEDWGLGGKDKLIF	TGTGCTCTTGGGGAACCCTCCTACGAGGACTGGGGACTCGGGGGGAAAGATAAACTCATCTTT
-	TRDV2	TRDJ3	medium-sized	CACDTGRFLWDTRQMFF	TGTGCCTGTGACACCGGAAGGTTTCTTTGGGACACCCGACAGATGTTTTTC
TRDD3	TRDV2	TRDJ3	many	CACDSVLGDTRRDTRQMFF	TGTGCCTGTGACAGTGTACTGGGGGATACGAGGCGGGACACCCGACAGATGTTTTTC
TRDD3	TRDV1	TRDJ1	many	CALGDPRLRWGIGDTDKLIF	TGTGCTCTTGGGGACCCCCGACTACGGTGGGGGATAGGGGACACCGATAAACTCATCTTT
TRDD3	TRDV1	TRDJ1	many	CALGELLLGDNGGHTDKLIF	TGTGCTCTTGGGGAACTCCTACTGGGGGATAACGGGGGACACACCGATAAACTCATCTTT
TRDD3	TRDV1	TRDJ1	many	CALGELGESHKLGDITDKLIF	TGTGCTCTTGGGGAACTAGGAGAATCCCATAAACTGGGGGATATCACCGATAAACTCATCTTT
TRDD3	TRDV1	TRDJ1	medium-sized	CALGELSHGFLREPYWGIRRAYTDKLIF	TGTGCTCTTGGGGAACTTAGTCATGGGTTCCTAAGGGAGCCGTACTGGGGGATACGTAGGGCGTACACCGATAAACTCATCTTT
TRDD3	TRDV1	TRDJ1	few	CSLGDRSYWGINPPPYTDKLIF	TGTTCTCTTGGGGACCGTAGTTATTGGGGGATAAACCCTCCGCCGTACACCGATAAACTCATCTTT
TRDD3	TRDV1	TRDJ1	many	CALGAPAGGYEYTDKLIF	TGTGCTCTTGGGGCTCCCGCTGGGGGATACGAGTACACCGATAAACTCATCTTT
-	TRDV1	TRDJ1	many	CALVGTGRHSDKLIF	TGTGCTCTTGTCGGTACTGGGAGACACTCCGATAAACTCATCTTT
-	TRDV1	TRDJ1	many	CALGYRTGTRGTDKLIF	TGTGCTCTTGGTTATCGTACTGGGACCAGGGGCACCGATAAACTCATCTTT
-	TRDV2	TRDJ1	many	CACDPVGSQGFDKLIF	TGTGCCTGTGACCCGGTTGGGTCACAGGGATTCGATAAACTCATCTTT
-	TRDV1	TRDJ1	many	CALGEPITGYTDKLIF	TGTGCTCTTGGGGAACCAATTACGGGGTACACCGATAAGCTCATCTTT
TRDD3	TRDV3	TRDJ1	many	CAFRVSYGGWGIRRTDKLIF	TGTGCCTTTAGAGTTTCCTACGGGGGCTGGGGGATACGGCGGACCGATAAACTCATCTTT
TRDD3	TRDV1	TRDJ1	-	CALGEPYWGSRYDKLIF	TGTGCTCTTGGGGAGCCCTACTGGGGTAGTCGGTACGATAAACTCATCTTT
TRDD3	TRDV2	TRDJ1	many	CACDTVEVLGDTPDKLIF	TGTGCCTGTGACACCGTTGAGGTACTGGGGGATACGCCCGATAAACTCATCTTT